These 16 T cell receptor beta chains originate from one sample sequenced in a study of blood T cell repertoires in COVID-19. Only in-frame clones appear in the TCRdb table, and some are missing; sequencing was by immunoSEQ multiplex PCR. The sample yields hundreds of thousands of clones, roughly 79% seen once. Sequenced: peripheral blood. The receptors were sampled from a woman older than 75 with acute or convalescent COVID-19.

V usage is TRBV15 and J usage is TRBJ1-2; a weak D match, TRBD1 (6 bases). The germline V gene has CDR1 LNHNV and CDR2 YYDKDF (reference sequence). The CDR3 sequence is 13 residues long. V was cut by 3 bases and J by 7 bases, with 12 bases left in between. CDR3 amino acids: CATSSKLGGGYTF. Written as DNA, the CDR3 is TGTGCCACCAGCAGCAAGCTAGGGGGTGGCTACACCTTC.

In DNA form, the CDR3 reads TGTGCCACCACCAGGACAGGGGGGGCCTATGGCTACACCTTC. This gives the protein CATTRTGGAYGYTF. This rearrangement joins TRBV6-5 to TRBJ1-2; 10 bases are shared with TRBD1. CDR3 size: 14 residues. J gave up 4 bases and V 10 bases, and 9 bases lay outside the gene matches. Germline V gene sequence: CDR1 MNHEY, CDR2 SVGAGI.

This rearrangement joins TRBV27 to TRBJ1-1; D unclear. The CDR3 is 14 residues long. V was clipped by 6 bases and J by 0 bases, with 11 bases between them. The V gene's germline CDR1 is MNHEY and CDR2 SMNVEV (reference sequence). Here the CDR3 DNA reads TGTGCCAGCAGAGAAACAGAATTGAACACTGAAGCTTTCTTT. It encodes CASRETELNTEAFF.

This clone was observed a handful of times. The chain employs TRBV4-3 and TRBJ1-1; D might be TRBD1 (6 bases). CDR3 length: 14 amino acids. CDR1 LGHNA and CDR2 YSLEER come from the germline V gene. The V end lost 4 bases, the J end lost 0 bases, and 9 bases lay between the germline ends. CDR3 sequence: CASSLHRVNTEAFF. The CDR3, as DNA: TGCGCCAGCAGCCTCCACAGGGTGAACACTGAAGCTTTCTTT.

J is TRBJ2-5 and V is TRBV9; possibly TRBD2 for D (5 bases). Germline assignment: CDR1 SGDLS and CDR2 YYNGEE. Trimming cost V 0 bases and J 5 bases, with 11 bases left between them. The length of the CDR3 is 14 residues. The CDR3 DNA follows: TGTGCCAGCAGCGTAGGGGGAGAGTGGGAGACCCAGTACTTC. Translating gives CASSVGGEWETQYF.

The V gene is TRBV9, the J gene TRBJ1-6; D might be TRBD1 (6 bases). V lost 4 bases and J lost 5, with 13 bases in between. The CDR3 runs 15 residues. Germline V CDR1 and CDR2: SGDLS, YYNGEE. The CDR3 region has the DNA TGTGCCAGCAGCAAGGAGGGGGGGCATAATTCACCCCTCCACTTT. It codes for CASSKEGGHNSPLHF.

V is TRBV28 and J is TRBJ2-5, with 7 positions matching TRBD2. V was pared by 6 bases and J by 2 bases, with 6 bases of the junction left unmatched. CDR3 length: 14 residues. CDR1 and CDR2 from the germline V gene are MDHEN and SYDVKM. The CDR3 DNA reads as TGTGCCAGCAGAGAAGCGGGACCACAAGAGACCCAGTACTTC. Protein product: CASREAGPQETQYF.

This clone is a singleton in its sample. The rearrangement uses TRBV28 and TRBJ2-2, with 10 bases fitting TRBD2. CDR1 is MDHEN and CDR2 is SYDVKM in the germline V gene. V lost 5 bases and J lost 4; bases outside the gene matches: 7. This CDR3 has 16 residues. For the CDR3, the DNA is TGTGCCAGCAGTCCCCTAGCGGGAGAGCTCACCGGGGAGCTGTTTTTT. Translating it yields CASSPLAGELTGELFF.

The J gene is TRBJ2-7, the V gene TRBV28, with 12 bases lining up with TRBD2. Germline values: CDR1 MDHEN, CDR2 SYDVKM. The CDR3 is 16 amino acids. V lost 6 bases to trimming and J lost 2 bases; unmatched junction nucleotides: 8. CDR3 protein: CASRRIRTSGTYEQYF. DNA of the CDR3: TGTGCCAGCAGGCGAATTCGGACTAGCGGGACCTACGAGCAGTACTTC.

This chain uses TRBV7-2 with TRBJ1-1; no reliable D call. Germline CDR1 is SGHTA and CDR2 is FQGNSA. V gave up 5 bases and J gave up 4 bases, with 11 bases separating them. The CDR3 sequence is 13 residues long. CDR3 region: CASSIQSPTEAFF. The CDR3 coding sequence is TGTGCCAGCAGCATACAGAGCCCCACTGAAGCTTTCTTT.

For the CDR3, the DNA is TGTGCCAGCAGCAGACTAGGGACAGGCTATAACTATGGCTACACCTTC. Translation: CASSRLGTGYNYGYTF. The chain employs TRBV5-6 and TRBJ1-2; TRBD1 matches 8 bases. The J segment lost 1 base and the V segment lost 4 bases, leaving 9 bases of the junction unmatched. The CDR3 consists of 16 residues. Germline loops: CDR1 SGHDT, CDR2 YYEEEE.

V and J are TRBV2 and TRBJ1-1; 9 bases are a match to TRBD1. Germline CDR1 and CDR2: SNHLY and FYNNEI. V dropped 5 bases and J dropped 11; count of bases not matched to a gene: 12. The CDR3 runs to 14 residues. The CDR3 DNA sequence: TGTGCCAGCAGTCCCGGGACAGGGACCGGAGATGCTTTCTTT. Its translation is CASSPGTGTGDAFF.

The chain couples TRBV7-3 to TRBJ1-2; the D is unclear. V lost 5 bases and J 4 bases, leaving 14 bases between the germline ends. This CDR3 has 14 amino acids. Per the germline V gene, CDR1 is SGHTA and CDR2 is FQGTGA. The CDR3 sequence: CASSPRPGVYGYTF. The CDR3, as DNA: TGTGCCAGCAGCCCAAGGCCCGGGGTCTATGGCTACACCTTC.

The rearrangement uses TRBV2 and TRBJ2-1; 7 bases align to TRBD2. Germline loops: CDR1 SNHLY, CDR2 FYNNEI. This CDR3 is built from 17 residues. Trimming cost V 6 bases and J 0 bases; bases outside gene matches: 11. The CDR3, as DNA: TGTGCCAGCAGGCGAGAGCTAGCGGCGAGCTCCTACAATGAGCAGTTCTTC. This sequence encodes CASRRELAASSYNEQFF.

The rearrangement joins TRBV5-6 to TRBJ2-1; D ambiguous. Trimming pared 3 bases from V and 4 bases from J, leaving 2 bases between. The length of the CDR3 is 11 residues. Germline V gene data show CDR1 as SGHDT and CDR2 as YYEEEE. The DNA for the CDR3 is TGTGCCAGCAGCTCGTACAATGAGCAGTTCTTC. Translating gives CASSSYNEQFF.

The CDR3 DNA sequence: TGTGCCAGTAGTAAACAGGGTGATAATCAGCCCCAGCATTTT. Its translation: CASSKQGDNQPQHF. The chain employs TRBV19 and TRBJ1-5; possibly TRBD1 for D (6 bases). Deletions cut 4 bases from V and 4 bases from J, with 11 bases between. Germline assignment: CDR1 LNHDA and CDR2 SQIVND (reference sequence). This CDR3 has 14 amino acids.